This TCR beta chain was found in a study of PD-1 blockade in classical Hodgkin lymphoma. As for the study in general: Patients got intravenous nivolumab 3 mg/kg every 2 weeks.

With 5 bases removed from V and 2 bases from J, the gap between germline ends came to 10 bases. Germline V lookup: CDR1 LNHDA, CDR2 SQIVND (reference sequence). CDR3 length equals 13 residues. Relapses following autologous stem cell transplantation were seen in all patients, with brentuximab vedotin exposure varying. As to this clone: Its matching antigen is unknown.

Sequenced by immunoSEQ multiplex PCR; TCRdb stores in-frame clones only, minus some. Of nearly 25,000 clones in the sample, around three quarters were seen once. General study findings and limits: Differences between repertoires have undefined causes, possibly disease activity or prior therapy. Baseline diversity resembling that of newly diagnosed patients was seen in complete responders. Newly diagnosed patients were reported to exhibit reduced baseline TCR diversity relative to healthy donors.

Sequences were derived from peripheral blood mononuclear cells (PBMCs), sampled before the second cycle of nivolumab. This clonotype was obtained from a human donor with classical Hodgkin lymphoma. V and J are TRBV19 and TRBJ2-7; D not certain. Written as DNA, the CDR3 is TGTGCCAGTAGTGTGACCTCGACCTACGAGCAGTACTTC. Translation gives CASSVTSTYEQYF. Based on the CDR3 plus reference TRBV19 and TRBJ2-7, the full variable domain is DGGITQSPKYLFRKEGQNVTLSCEQNLNHDAMYWYRQDPGQGLRLIYYSQIVNDFQKGDIAEGYSVSREKKESFPLTVTSAQKNPTAFYLCASSVTSTYEQYFGPGTRLTVT.